This T cell receptor (beta chain) stems from a study of graft-versus-host responses after intestinal transplantation. The CDR3 sequence is 19 residues long. Germline CDR1 SGHVS, CDR2 FNYEAQ. Trimming cost V 1 base and J 0 bases; bases outside gene matches: 12. Clones were read by immunoSEQ multiplex PCR, and TCRdb kept only the in-frame ones, dropping some. The profile shows 20,000 to 25,000 clones, roughly 92% of them singletons. General study results and limits: Association was observed between peak circulating GvH clone levels and early post-transplant HvG declines. GvH clones occurred in recipient marrow; some first appeared in ileum or blood.

Comment on this clone: Its antigen is still unknown.

The sequenced sample was PBMCs, obtained 262 days after intestinal transplant. The V gene is TRBV7-6, the J gene TRBJ1-5; 7 positions agree with TRBD1. The sequence came from a human patient who received an intestinal transplant, so some T cells may come from the graft donor. The CDR3 loop is CASSLGTVQGVYSNQPQHF. The CDR3 DNA is TGTGCCAGCAGCTTAGGGACAGTCCAGGGGGTATATAGCAATCAGCCCCAGCATTTT.